This T cell receptor beta chain comes out of a study of T cell responses to AZD1222 COVID-19 vaccine. Points from the study as a whole: Repertoires were sampled only after the peak T cell response.

The method was immunoSEQ multiplex PCR; TCRdb's version includes in-frame clones alone and lacks a portion of them. The sample lists about 150,000 clones; around 85% were seen once. The CDR3 length is 13 residues. CDR1 is MDHEN and CDR2 is SYDVKM in the germline V gene. Trimming shortened V by 6 bases and J by 7 bases, and 13 bases separated the two germline ends. Concerning this clone itself: Its antigen is unidentified.

V is TRBV28 and J is TRBJ1-5; D possibly corresponds to TRBD1 (6 bases). The TCR comes from an adult who had recovered from COVID-19. The sequencing here drew on peripheral blood, taken after recovery from COVID-19. This CDR3 is CASRATGNQPQHF. The DNA of the CDR3 is TGTGCCAGCAGGGCCACAGGGAACCAGCCCCAGCATTTT.